This T cell receptor beta chain was recovered during a study of molecular identifiers for immune sequencing clone quantification. The CDR3 contains 16 residues. The germline V and J ends were trimmed by 1 base and 5 bases, with 17 bases remaining between them. Germline assignment: CDR1 SGHTA and CDR2 FQGNSA. This clonotype was recorded many times. The antigen is undetermined. TCRdb called the PCR reads again in MiXCR, with one record for every CDR3 protein. Counted here are some 100,000 distinct CDR3 sequences, around 17% occurring once; the ten biggest clones make up 0.7% to 0.95%. General study findings and limits: In CMV-specific effectors, clones above 20 copies held over 98% of molecules; naive, under 1%. Jurkat TCR RNA spiked in from one cell reportedly remained identifiable amid some 950,000 naive cells.

CD8+CD4-CCR7+CD45RA+ cells were sorted as naive CD8 T cells. Sequencing was carried out using naive CD8+ T cells from blood, with Jurkat cell RNA spiked in. As to subset: FACS-sorted CD8+CD4-CCR7+CD45RA+ naive T cells. The sequence came from a human donor in good health. Some libraries in this study had Jurkat cell RNA spiked in. The V gene is TRBV7-2, the J gene TRBJ2-5; TRBD2 is a possible D gene (6 bases). The CDR3 sequence is CASSLGGQAAGETQYF. CDR3 in DNA: TGTGCCAGCAGCTTAGGTGGGCAGGCCGCGGGGGAGACCCAGTACTTC.